One and the same sample provided the 22 T cell receptor beta chains below, sequenced in a study of OX40 agonist ivuxolimab in advanced cancers. Measured with immunoSEQ multiplex PCR; TCRdb has only the in-frame clones, and not every one. Of more than 15,000 clones detected, approximately 84% appear once; the ten largest clones hold 30%. Sample: CD4+ or CD8+ T cells sorted from blood, taken in a trial of the OX40 agonist ivuxolimab. These receptors all stem from an adult with an advanced solid tumor such as melanoma, head and neck, liver or kidney cancer.

The V and J genes are TRBV7-3 and TRBJ1-1; D perhaps matches TRBD1 (6 bases). The CDR3 length is 13 residues. Germline loops: CDR1 SGHTA, CDR2 FQGTGA. The V gene lost 5 bases and the J gene lost 4 bases, with 11 bases spanning the gap. For the CDR3, the DNA is TGTGCCAGCAGCCCGGTAGGGGGCACTGAAGCTTTCTTT. As protein: CASSPVGGTEAFF. The full variable domain, rest sourced from reference TRBV7-3 and TRBJ1-1, is GAGVSQTPSNKVTEKGKYVELRCDPISGHTALYWYRQSLGQGPEFLIYFQGTGAADDSGLPNDRFFAVRPEGSVSTLKIQRTERGDSAVYLCASSPVGGTEAFFGQGTRLTVV.

This clone was observed a few times. The chain couples TRBV5-1 to TRBJ2-1; 12 bases are a match to TRBD2. CDR3 length equals 17 residues. Germline CDR1 and CDR2: SGHRS and YFSETQ. Trimming took 7 bases from V and 7 from J; bases not matched to a gene: 15. The CDR3 loop is CASQGTSGFAQGNEQFF. The CDR3 DNA reads as TGCGCCAGCCAAGGGACTAGCGGGTTCGCCCAGGGAAATGAGCAGTTCTTC.

This clone was seen only a few times. The chain is built from TRBV5-1 and TRBJ2-7, with 8 bases identical to TRBD2. Looked up from germline, CDR1 is SGHRS and CDR2 is YFSETQ. The V and J ends lost 0 bases and 2 bases, in that order; junction bases with no gene match: 13. This CDR3 has 18 residues. The CDR3 DNA follows: TGCGCCAGCAGCTTGGACCCCAGCGGGAGCGGCAGCCCCTACGAGCAGTACTTC. Encoded protein: CASSLDPSGSGSPYEQYF.

The CDR3 nucleotides are TGTGCCAGCAGCCGCGAAGGCCCTACTAATGAAAAACTGTTTTTT. Translated, it gives CASSREGPTNEKLFF. V and J are TRBV5-5 and TRBJ1-4; D is ambiguous. Per germline, CDR1 SGHKS and CDR2 YYEKEE (reference sequence). The CDR3 is made up of 15 amino acids. The V end was cut by 4 bases, the J end by 2 bases, with 12 bases between.

Note on this clone: One junction end disagrees with the germline gene, perhaps due to a read error. The CDR3 region is CASRDNKNAEAFF. The CDR3 bases are TGTGCCAGCAGGGACAATAAGAACGCTGAAGCTTTCTTT. The rearrangement uses TRBV2 and TRBJ1-1; tentative D call: TRBD1 (5 bases). CDR1 SNHLY and CDR2 FYNNEI come from the germline V gene. CDR3 length equals 13 residues.

The rearrangement joins TRBV6-5 to TRBJ1-2, with 7 nucleotides matching TRBD1. The CDR3 runs 13 residues. CDR1 and CDR2 (germline): MNHEY, SVGAGI. V dropped 5 bases and J dropped 3; count of bases not matched to a gene: 3. CDR3 loop: CASSPTGDYGYTF. The DNA of the CDR3 is TGTGCCAGCAGTCCAACAGGGGACTATGGCTACACCTTC.

The genes are TRBV7-9 and TRBJ1-5, with 7 nucleotides matching TRBD1. The V and J ends lost 0 bases and 6 bases, in that order; junction bases with no gene match: 5. The CDR3 is 15 residues long. Germline V gene sequence: CDR1 SEHNR, CDR2 FQNEAQ (reference sequence). In nucleotides, the CDR3 is TGTGCCAGCAGCTTAGCCGGACAGGACAGTCAGCCCCAGCATTTT. Translating gives CASSLAGQDSQPQHF. The full variable domain, in which reference TRBV7-9 and TRBJ1-5 provide the parts outside the CDR3, is DTGVSQNPRHKITKRGQNVTFRCDPISEHNRLYWYRQTLGQGPEFLTYFQNEAQLEKSRLLSDRFSAERPKGSFSTLEIQRTEQGDSAMYLCASSLAGQDSQPQHFGDGTRLSIL.

The chain links TRBV7-9 to TRBJ1-4; no clear D. CDR3 size: 13 residues. The germline CDR1 and CDR2 sequences are SEHNR and FQNEAQ (reference sequence). V lost 5 bases and J lost 8, with 12 bases in between. The CDR3 reads CASSQTTEEKLFF. In DNA form, the CDR3 reads TGTGCCAGCAGCCAGACGACTGAAGAAAAACTGTTTTTT.

Concerning this clone: Distinct nucleotide sequences in the sample also encode this CDR3. The V and J genes are TRBV7-2 and TRBJ1-1; D might be TRBD1 (5 bases). From germline, CDR1 is SGHTA and CDR2 FQGNSA. The CDR3 sequence is 13 residues long. V lost 4 bases to trimming and J lost 3 bases, with 9 bases between them. Written as DNA, the CDR3 is TGTGCCAGCAGCTGGCAGGGATACACTGAAGCTTTCTTT. This gives the protein CASSWQGYTEAFF. Full variable domain (rest looked up from reference TRBV7-2 and TRBJ1-1): GAGVSQSPSNKVTEKGKDVELRCDPISGHTALYWYRQSLGQGLEFLIYFQGNSAPDKSGLPSDRFSAERTGGSVSTLTIQRTQQEDSAVYLCASSWQGYTEAFFGQGTRLTVV.

The chain carries TRBV18 and TRBJ1-2; D not certain. Looked up from germline, CDR1 is KGHSH and CDR2 is LQKENI. Trimming took off 1 base at V and 2 bases at J, with 17 bases between the two ends. This CDR3 region has 17 residues. Here the CDR3 reads CASSPRAGLLLNYGYTF. The CDR3 bases are TGTGCCAGCTCACCACGCGCCGGACTGCTCTTGAACTATGGCTACACCTTC.

J is TRBJ2-5 and V is TRBV30, with D tentatively TRBD1 or TRBD2 (5 bases each). Germline values: CDR1 GTSNPN, CDR2 SVGIG (reference sequence). This CDR3 comprises 13 residues. Trimming shortened V by 4 bases and J by 5 bases, and 14 bases separated the two germline ends. The CDR3 DNA reads as TGTGCCTGGACGGCGCGGTGGGGGGAGACCCAGTACTTC. Encoded protein: CAWTARWGETQYF.

This chain joins TRBV6-5 and TRBJ1-1, with no clear D. Germline CDR1 MNHEY, CDR2 SVGAGI. The V end was cut by 2 bases, the J end by 1 base, with 5 bases between. The CDR3 totals 13 residues. The CDR3 is CASSYNQNTEAFF. DNA for the CDR3: TGTGCCAGCAGTTACAACCAGAACACTGAAGCTTTCTTT.

The V call is TRBV11-2, the J call TRBJ1-4; D gene unclear. V was pared by 5 bases and J by 4 bases, with 5 bases between. Germline values: CDR1 SGHAT, CDR2 FQNNGV. The CDR3 consists of 12 residues. DNA of the CDR3: TGTGCCAGCAGCAGAGTTAATGAAAAACTGTTTTTT. Its translation is CASSRVNEKLFF. Drawing the rest from reference TRBV11-2 and TRBJ1-4, the complete variable domain is EAGVAQSPRYKIIEKRQSVAFWCNPISGHATLYWYQQILGQGPKLLIQFQNNGVVDDSQLPKDRFSAERLKGVDSTLKIQPAKLEDSAVYLCASSRVNEKLFFGSGTQLSVL.

This clone was picked up one time. The chain links TRBV7-9 to TRBJ2-5; a weak D match, TRBD2 (5 bases). The CDR3 contains 13 residues. Germline V CDR1 and CDR2: SEHNR, FQNEAQ (reference sequence). The V gene lost 3 bases and the J gene lost 5 bases, with 10 bases spanning the gap. The CDR3 DNA is TGTGCCAGCAGCTTCAGTCGCGGGGAGACCCAGTACTTC. The encoded protein is CASSFSRGETQYF.

The chain joins TRBV29-1 to TRBJ2-2; 16 bases map to TRBD2. Per germline, CDR1 SQVTM and CDR2 ANQGSEA. The CDR3 length is 18 residues. J lost 0 bases, V lost 7 bases, and 8 bases had no gene match. CDR3 residues: CSAVGGTSGRANTGELFF. DNA of the CDR3: TGCAGCGCCGTAGGGGGGACTAGCGGGAGGGCGAACACCGGGGAGCTGTTTTTT.

The chain has TRBV30 and TRBJ1-2; weak D call: TRBD1 (5 bases). CDR1 GTSNPN and CDR2 SVGIG come from the germline V gene (reference sequence). This CDR3 spans 12 amino acids. Trimming took 7 bases from V and 2 from J, leaving 11 bases between them. CDR3 loop: CALKSGNYGYTF. In nucleotides, the CDR3 is TGTGCCTTAAAGTCAGGGAACTATGGCTACACCTTC.

V is TRBV5-6 and J is TRBJ1-3, with D unclear. With 0 bases removed from V and 2 bases from J, the gap between germline ends came to 15 bases. Germline V gene data show CDR1 as SGHDT and CDR2 as YYEEEE. The length of the CDR3 is 17 residues. CDR3 sequence (DNA): TGTGCCAGCAGCTTGGGGTTTCAGTCTCTGGCTGGAAACACCATATATTTT. It yields the protein CASSLGFQSLAGNTIYF. Supplemented by reference TRBV5-6 and TRBJ1-3, the full variable domain reads DAGVTQSPTHLIKTRGQQVTLRCSPKSGHDTVSWYQQALGQGPQFIFQYYEEEERQRGNFPDRFSGHQFPNYSSELNVNALLLGDSALYLCASSLGFQSLAGNTIYFGEGSWLTVV.

The chain links TRBV6-5 to TRBJ1-1; tentative D call: TRBD1 (6 bases). Trimming took 6 bases from V and 1 from J, leaving 12 bases between them. In germline, CDR1 is MNHEY, CDR2 SVGAGI. The CDR3 covers 14 residues. CDR3 region: CASRGLQGNTEAFF. DNA of the CDR3: TGTGCCAGCAGAGGTTTACAGGGGAACACTGAAGCTTTCTTT.

This clone was detected a few times. The rearrangement joins TRBV27 to TRBJ1-4, with TRBD1 identical over 7 bases. There are 13 residues in the CDR3. The germline V gene encodes CDR1 MNHEY and CDR2 SMNVEV (reference sequence). After removal of 6 bases from V and 11 bases from J, the junction contained 9 bases not matched to a gene. The CDR3: CASRDRRLGKLFF. CDR3 DNA: TGTGCCAGCAGGGACAGGAGACTGGGGAAACTGTTTTTT.

The rearrangement joins TRBV5-1 to TRBJ2-5, with D tentatively TRBD2 (5 bases). The J call is uncertain, as TRBJ2-7 better fits the DNA end. The germline V gene has CDR1 SGHRS and CDR2 YFSETQ. This CDR3 comprises 14 residues. This CDR3 is CASSLGRERSEQYF. CDR3 nucleotides: TGCGCCAGCAGCTTGGGCCGGGAACGATCCGAGCAGTACTTC.

The gene calls are TRBV23-1 and TRBJ1-4; 10 bases match TRBD1. TRBV23-1 is an ORF, and what it does is uncertain. V shed 2 bases and J 10 bases; nucleotides not matched to a gene: 4. The CDR3 is 14 residues long. The chain's CDR3 is CASSQRTGGGKLFF. The CDR3 DNA reads as TGCGCCAGCAGTCAAAGGACAGGGGGGGGAAAACTGTTTTTT.

The J gene is TRBJ2-3, the V gene TRBV9, with a possible D match to TRBD1 (6 bases). The CDR3 is 13 residues long. Looked up from germline, CDR1 is SGDLS and CDR2 is YYNGEE. With 4 bases removed from V and 3 bases from J, the gap between germline ends came to 9 bases. CDR3 protein: CASSFGQTDTQYF. The CDR3, as DNA: TGTGCCAGCAGCTTCGGACAGACAGATACGCAGTATTTT. Combining the CDR3 with reference TRBV9 and TRBJ2-3 gives the whole variable domain DSGVTQTPKHLITATGQRVTLRCSPRSGDLSVYWYQQSLDQGLQFLIQYYNGEERAKGNILERFSAQQFPDLHSELNLSSLELGDSALYFCASSFGQTDTQYFGPGTRLTVL.